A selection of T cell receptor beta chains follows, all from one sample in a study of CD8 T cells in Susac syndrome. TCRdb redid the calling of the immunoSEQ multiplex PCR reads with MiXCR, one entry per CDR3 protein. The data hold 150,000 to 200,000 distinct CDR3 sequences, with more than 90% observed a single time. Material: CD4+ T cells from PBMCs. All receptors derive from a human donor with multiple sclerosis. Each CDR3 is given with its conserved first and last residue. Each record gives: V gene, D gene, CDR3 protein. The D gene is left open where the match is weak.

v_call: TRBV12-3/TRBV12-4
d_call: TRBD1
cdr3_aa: CASSSGQGAWNQPQHF

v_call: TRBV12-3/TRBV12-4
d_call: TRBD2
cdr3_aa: CASSKGRLAGGRNEQFF

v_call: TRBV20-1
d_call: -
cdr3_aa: CSASGLANYGYTF

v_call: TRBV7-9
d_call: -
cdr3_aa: CASSYNDQPQHF

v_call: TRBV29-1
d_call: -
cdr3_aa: CSVDHPRQGPNYGYTF

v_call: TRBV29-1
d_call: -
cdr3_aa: CSVGAGERETQYF

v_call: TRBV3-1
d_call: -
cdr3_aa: CASSQFAVLQGINEQFF

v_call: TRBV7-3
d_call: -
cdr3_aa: CASSLNYNQPQHF

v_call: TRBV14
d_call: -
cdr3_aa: CASSHNSPLHF

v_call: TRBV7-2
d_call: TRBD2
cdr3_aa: CASGTNNEQFF

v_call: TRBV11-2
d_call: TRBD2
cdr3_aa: CASSPGLARTYNEQFF

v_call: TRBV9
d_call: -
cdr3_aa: CASSVDVGNTEAFF

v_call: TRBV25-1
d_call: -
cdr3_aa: CASSGYRHSGNTIYF

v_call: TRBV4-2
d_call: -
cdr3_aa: CASSQAGQAHTQYF

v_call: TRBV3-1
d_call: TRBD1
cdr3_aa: CASSQAGTDGEQYF

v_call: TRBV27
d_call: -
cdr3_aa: CASSVQGADTQYF

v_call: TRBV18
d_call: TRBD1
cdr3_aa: CASSPTTGLGNEQFF

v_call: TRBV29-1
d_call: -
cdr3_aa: CSVVGGGNTEAFF